This T cell receptor (beta chain) emerged from a study of technical replicates of blood from several donors. The assay was immunoSEQ multiplex PCR, and TCRdb's table has in-frame clones only and misses some. The repertoire holds almost 90,000 clones, with approximately 95% as singletons. Germline values: CDR1 LNHNV, CDR2 YYDKDF (reference sequence). This CDR3 has 20 residues. With 3 bases removed from V and 0 bases from J, the gap between germline ends came to 24 bases. Sequencing used T cells isolated from PBMCs. The clonotype comes from a human donor in good health. The rearrangement uses TRBV15 and TRBJ1-3, with D perhaps matching TRBD1 (5 bases). CDR3 nucleotides: TGTGCCACCAGCAGCGTTTCAGGGCCCTTCCTTCAAGTCTCTGGAAACACCATATATTTT. This encodes CATSSVSGPFLQVSGNTIYF.